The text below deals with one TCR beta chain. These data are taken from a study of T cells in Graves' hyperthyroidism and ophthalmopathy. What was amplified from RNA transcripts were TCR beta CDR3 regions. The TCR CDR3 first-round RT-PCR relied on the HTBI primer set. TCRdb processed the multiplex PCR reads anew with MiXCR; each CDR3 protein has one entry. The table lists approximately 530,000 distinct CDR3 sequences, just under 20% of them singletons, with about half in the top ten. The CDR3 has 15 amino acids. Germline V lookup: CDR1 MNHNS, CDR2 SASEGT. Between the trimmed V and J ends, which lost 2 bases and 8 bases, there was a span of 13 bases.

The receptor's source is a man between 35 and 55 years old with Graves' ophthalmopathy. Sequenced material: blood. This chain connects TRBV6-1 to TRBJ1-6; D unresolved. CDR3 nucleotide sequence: TGTGCCAGCAGTGAAAGACGCTCCCGTGATTCACCCCTCCACTTT. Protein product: CASSERRSRDSPLHF.